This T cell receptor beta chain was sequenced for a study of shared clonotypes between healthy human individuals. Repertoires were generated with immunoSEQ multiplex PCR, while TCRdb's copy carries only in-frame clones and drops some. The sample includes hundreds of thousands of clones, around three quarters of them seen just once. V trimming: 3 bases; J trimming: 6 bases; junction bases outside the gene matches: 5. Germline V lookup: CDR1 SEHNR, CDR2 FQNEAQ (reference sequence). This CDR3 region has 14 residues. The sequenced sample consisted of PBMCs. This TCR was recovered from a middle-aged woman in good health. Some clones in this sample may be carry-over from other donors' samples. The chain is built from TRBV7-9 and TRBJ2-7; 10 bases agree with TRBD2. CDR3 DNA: TGTGCCAGCAGCTTCCTAGCGGGAGATGGCGAGCAGTACTTC. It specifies CASSFLAGDGEQYF.